This TCR beta chain originates from a study of CD8 T cells in Susac syndrome. RNA in amounts of roughly 0.45 to 1 ug was reverse transcribed with random hexamers. Amplification of TCR beta CDR3 across 54 Vbeta and 13 Jbeta was performed with immunoSEQ multiplex PCR. TCRdb processed the immunoSEQ multiplex PCR reads anew with MiXCR; each CDR3 protein has one entry. The sample contains fewer than 200,000 distinct CDR3 sequences, more than 85% of which appear only once. TEMRA cells were FACS-enriched, and CD8+ and CD4+ T cells were isolated negatively. The V and J ends lost 2 bases and 4 bases respectively, with 18 bases between them. CDR3 size: 18 residues. Per the germline V gene, CDR1 is LGHDT and CDR2 is YNNKEL (reference sequence).

Sequencing was performed on CD4+ T cells from PBMCs. This clonotype was obtained from a human donor with Susac syndrome. The chain carries TRBV3-1 and TRBJ2-6, with D unresolved. In DNA form, the CDR3 reads TGTGCCAGCAGCCAATTTCGGATGGGTCGCTCGGGGGCCAACGTCCTGACTTTC. Protein: CASSQFRMGRSGANVLTF.